This T cell receptor (beta chain) appears in the sequencing data of a study of cytomegalovirus exposure and HLA in healthy donors. As for this clone: Its target is unknown.

The CDR3 runs to 15 residues. The V gene lost 1 base and the J gene lost 0 bases, with 9 bases spanning the gap. Germline CDR1 LNHNV, CDR2 YYDKDF (reference sequence). The PCR ran on 60 Vbeta and 13 Jbeta primers. Sequenced by immunoSEQ multiplex PCR; TCRdb stores in-frame clones only, minus some. The sample includes more than 110,000 clones, just under 85% of them seen just once. Findings and limits, study-wide: Most of the TCR beta V segments (in an earlier analysis) were productive either about 87% or about 30% of the time. In terms of immune exposure information, only CMV serostatus was available.

Material: PBMCs. The rearrangement links TRBV15 to TRBJ1-1; D is possibly TRBD1 (6 bases). This TCR was recovered from a man aged 35 to 55 in good health and CMV-seropositive. CDR3 loop: CATSRGTVLNTEAFF. The CDR3, as DNA: TGTGCCACCAGCAGAGGGACAGTACTGAACACTGAAGCTTTCTTT.